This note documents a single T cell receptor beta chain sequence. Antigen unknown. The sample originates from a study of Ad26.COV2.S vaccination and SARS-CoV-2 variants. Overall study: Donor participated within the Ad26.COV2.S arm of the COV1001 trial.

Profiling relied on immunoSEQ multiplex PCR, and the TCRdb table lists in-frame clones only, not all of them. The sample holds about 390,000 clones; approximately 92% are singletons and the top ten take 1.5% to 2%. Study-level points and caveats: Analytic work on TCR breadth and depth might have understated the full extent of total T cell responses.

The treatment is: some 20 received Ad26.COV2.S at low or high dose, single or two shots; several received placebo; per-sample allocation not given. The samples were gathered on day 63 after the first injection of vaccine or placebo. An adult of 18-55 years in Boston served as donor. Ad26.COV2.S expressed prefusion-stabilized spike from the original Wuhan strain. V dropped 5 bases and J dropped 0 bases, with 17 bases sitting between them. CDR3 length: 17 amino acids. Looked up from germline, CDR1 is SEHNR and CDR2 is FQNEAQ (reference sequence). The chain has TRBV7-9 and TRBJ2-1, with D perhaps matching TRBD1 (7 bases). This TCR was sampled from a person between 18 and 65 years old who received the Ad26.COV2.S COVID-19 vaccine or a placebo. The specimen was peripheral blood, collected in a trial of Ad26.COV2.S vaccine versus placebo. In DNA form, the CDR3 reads TGTGCCAGCAGCCGGAGGGACAGTCCCAGCTCCTACAATGAGCAGTTCTTC. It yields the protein CASSRRDSPSSYNEQFF.